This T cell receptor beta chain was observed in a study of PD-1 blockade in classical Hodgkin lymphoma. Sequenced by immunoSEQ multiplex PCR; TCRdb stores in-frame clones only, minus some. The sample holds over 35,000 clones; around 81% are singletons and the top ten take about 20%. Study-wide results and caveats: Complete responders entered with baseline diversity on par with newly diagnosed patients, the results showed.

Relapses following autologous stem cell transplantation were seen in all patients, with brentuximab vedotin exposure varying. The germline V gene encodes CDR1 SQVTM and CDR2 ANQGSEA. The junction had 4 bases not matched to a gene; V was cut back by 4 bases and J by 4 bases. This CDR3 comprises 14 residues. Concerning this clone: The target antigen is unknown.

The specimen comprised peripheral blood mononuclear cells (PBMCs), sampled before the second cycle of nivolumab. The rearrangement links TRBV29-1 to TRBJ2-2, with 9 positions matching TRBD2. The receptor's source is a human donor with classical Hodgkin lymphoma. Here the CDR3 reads CSVALAGPTGELFF. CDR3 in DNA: TGCAGCGTTGCCCTAGCGGGGCCCACCGGGGAGCTGTTTTTT.